The present entry profiles one T cell receptor (beta chain) with its context. Its target is unknown. The sample comes from a study of tumor-infiltrating lymphocytes in localized non-small cell lung cancer. On the study more broadly: Several tumor histologies, both smoking statuses, and some post-neoadjuvant chemotherapy samples were included.

Only in-frame clones appear in the TCRdb table, and some are missing; sequencing was by immunoSEQ multiplex PCR. The sample holds some 9,200 clones, roughly four fifths seen once. General observations from the study: No T-cell fraction difference was seen between IM1 and IM2 tumors. TCR sequencing covered a subset of patients with enough tissue.

V lost 2 bases, J lost 1 base, and 9 bases lay in between. The CDR3 covers 15 residues. CDR1 MNHEY and CDR2 SMNVEV come from the germline V gene (reference sequence). The sample was uninvolved lung tissue not adjacent to the tumor. The TCR comes from a human donor with non-small cell lung cancer. The V call is TRBV27, the J call TRBJ1-5, with TRBD1 as a possible D gene (6 bases). The CDR3 spells CASSLGQGSNQPQHF. CDR3 DNA sequence: TGTGCCAGCAGTTTAGGGCAGGGGAGCAATCAGCCCCAGCATTTT.